This TCR beta chain was documented in a study of CD8 T cells in ankylosing spondylitis. There are a few counts of this clonotype. Its antigen remains unidentified. One end of the junction is discordant with germline, which a read error may explain. Generation of TCR beta libraries employed quantitative 5'-RACE incorporating molecular barcodes. One entry per CDR3 protein results from TCRdb running MiXCR on the 5' RACE reads. The data show under 200,000 distinct CDR3 sequences, under 14% seen once. Study results and limitations: Disease-linked clones were reportedly significantly enriched in matched ankylosing spondylitis synovial fluid. Some of the motif variants had earlier been found in reactive arthritis patients' fluid and blood.

This CDR3 has 13 amino acids. The sequence derives from a male donor with ankylosing spondylitis or in good health (not recorded which). The chain has TRBV12-3 or TRBV12-4 and TRBJ2-7, with D possibly matching TRBD1 (5 bases). Sequencing used blood, either unsorted or a sorted T cell fraction (not recorded which). CDR3 in amino acids: CVSKGQSSYEQYF. The CDR3 DNA reads TGTGTCAGCAAGGGGCAAAGCTCCTACGAGCAGTACTTC.